This section outlines one T cell receptor beta chain sequence together with its context. The source of the sample is a study of OX40 agonist ivuxolimab in advanced cancers. Background on the study: Of the patients, three showed partial responses, one with hepatocellular carcinoma and two with cutaneous melanoma.

CDR1 and CDR2 (germline): SGHAT, FQDESV (reference sequence). CDR3 length: 13 amino acids. V shed 5 bases, J shed 4 bases, and the junction held 4 bases outside the gene matches. Profiled with immunoSEQ multiplex PCR; TCRdb holds only in-frame clones, not every one. This sample has some 97,000 clones, with around nine tenths found just once. Material: CD4+ or CD8+ T cells sorted from blood, obtained in a trial of the OX40 agonist ivuxolimab. The rearrangement links TRBV11-1 to TRBJ1-1; TRBD1 matches at 7 bases. The source is an adult with an advanced solid tumor such as melanoma, head and neck, liver or kidney cancer. CDR3 amino acids: CASSQDRATEAFF. In nucleotides, the CDR3 is TGTGCCAGCAGCCAAGACAGGGCCACTGAAGCTTTCTTT.